These 27 T cell receptor beta chains share one sample of origin, sequenced in a study of vaccination and CD4 T cells after COVID-19. Cultured CD4+ T-cell DNA underwent Oncomine TCR Beta short-read sequencing. TCRdb re-derived calls from the PCR reads in MiXCR, one entry per CDR3 protein. This sample has roughly 7,000 distinct CDR3 sequences, with roughly 49% found just once. Treatment given: approximately 9-day PBMC culture with coronavirus spike peptide pools or control peptides (ViraFEST assay). One should note that the unexposed donor's CD4+ T cells were collected before the COVID-19 pandemic (2011-2018). Which antigens these TCRs recognize remains unknown. The specimen sequenced was CD4+ T cells from blood, cultured in vitro. Source of these receptors: a human donor in good health.

The chain carries TRBV6-1 and TRBJ2-5; 10 bases match TRBD2. After removal of 3 bases from V and 5 bases from J, the junction contained 9 bases not matched to a gene. Germline loops: CDR1 MNHNS, CDR2 SASEGT. The CDR3 totals 16 residues. The chain's CDR3 is CASSDQLAGSGETQYF. CDR3 DNA sequence: TGTGCCAGCAGTGACCAACTAGCGGGGAGTGGTGAGACCCAGTACTTC.

This clonotype was picked up a small number of times. V usage is TRBV5-1 and J usage is TRBJ1-2; no clear D. This CDR3 region has 14 residues. Germline CDR1 is SGHRS and CDR2 is YFSETQ. V lost 5 bases and J lost 0, with 11 bases in between. The CDR3 nucleotides are TGCGCCAGCAGTATCGCACCCTCTAACTATGGCTACACCTTC. Its protein product is CASSIAPSNYGYTF. The full variable domain, in which reference TRBV5-1 and TRBJ1-2 provide the parts outside the CDR3, is KAGVTQTPRYLIKTRGQQVTLSCSPISGHRSVSWYQQTPGQGLQFLFEYFSETQRNKGNFPGRFSGRQFSNSRSEMNVSTLELGDSALYLCASSIAPSNYGYTFGSGTRLTVV.

The sample holds a few counts of this clonotype. This rearrangement joins TRBV15 to TRBJ1-3; 7 positions match TRBD1. This CDR3 comprises 16 residues. Germline V gene lookup returns CDR1 LNHNV and CDR2 YYDKDF (reference sequence). The ends lost 1 base at V and 7 bases at J; junction bases unmatched: 10. CDR3 sequence: CATSRGQGAPGNTIYF. CDR3 DNA: TGTGCCACCAGCAGAGGACAGGGAGCCCCGGGGAACACCATATATTTT.

The V gene is TRBV19, the J gene TRBJ2-2, with D unclear. The ends were cut back, 6 bases at V and 3 bases at J, with 11 bases in the middle. CDR1 LNHDA and CDR2 SQIVND come from the germline V gene (reference sequence). CDR3 length: 14 amino acids. The chain's CDR3 is CASSQVGDTGELFF. The CDR3 DNA reads as TGTGCCAGTAGCCAAGTTGGAGACACCGGGGAGCTGTTTTTT.

The V and J genes are TRBV6-1 and TRBJ1-2; D perhaps matches TRBD1 (5 bases). V lost 7 bases to trimming and J lost 0 bases, with 9 bases between them. This CDR3 contains 13 residues. Germline V lookup: CDR1 MNHNS, CDR2 SASEGT. The DNA of the CDR3 is TGTGCCAGCATGCAGGGTTCTAACTATGGCTACACCTTC. It encodes CASMQGSNYGYTF.

The chain links TRBV30 to TRBJ1-5; TRBD1 aligns across 8 bases. The CDR3 is made up of 16 amino acids. The germline gives CDR1 GTSNPN, CDR2 SVGIG (reference sequence). The V and J ends lost 2 bases and 6 bases, in that order; junction bases with no gene match: 12. The CDR3 protein is CAWSPIDRGISQPQHF. The CDR3 region has the DNA TGTGCCTGGAGTCCGATCGACAGGGGAATCAGTCAGCCCCAGCATTTT.

This sequence joins TRBV2 and TRBJ1-1; D ambiguous. The CDR3 length is 14 residues. The germline V gene has CDR1 SNHLY and CDR2 FYNNEI. Trimming pared 8 bases from V and 0 bases from J, leaving 13 bases between. The CDR3 DNA sequence: TGTGCCAGCGGGGAGAGGGTTTTGAACACTGAAGCTTTCTTT. It specifies CASGERVLNTEAFF.

The V and J genes are TRBV12-3 or TRBV12-4 and TRBJ2-3; no definite D call. The CDR3 is 13 residues long. V was cut by 3 bases and J by 1 base, with 5 bases left in between. The CDR3 loop is CASSFLGTDTQYF. The CDR3 nucleotides are TGTGCCAGCAGTTTTCTAGGCACAGATACGCAGTATTTT.

This rearrangement joins TRBV20-1 to TRBJ1-3; D perhaps matches TRBD1 (6 bases). The V end was cut by 5 bases, the J end by 3 bases, with 17 bases between. Germline V CDR1 and CDR2: DFQATT, SNEGSKA (reference sequence). CDR3 length: 15 amino acids. The CDR3, as DNA: TGCAGTGCTCCTCGGGGGGGGCAGCTTGGAAACACCATATATTTT. Encoded protein: CSAPRGGQLGNTIYF.

V and J are TRBV14 and TRBJ2-7; TRBD2 is a possible D gene (6 bases). Deletions cut 3 bases from V and 10 bases from J, with 13 bases between. The CDR3 covers 12 residues. Germline CDR1 is SGHDN and CDR2 is FVKESK. This chain's CDR3 is CASSQSGVEQYF. DNA of the CDR3: TGTGCCAGCAGCCAGTCGGGGGTGGAACAGTACTTC.

The chain uses TRBV19 and TRBJ2-7; 9 bases agree with TRBD1. V dropped 8 bases and J dropped 3; count of bases not matched to a gene: 5. In germline, CDR1 is LNHDA, CDR2 SQIVND (reference sequence). There are 13 residues in the CDR3. CDR3 bases: TGTGCCAGTGGACAGGGGATCGGCTACGAGCAGTACTTC. Translation gives CASGQGIGYEQYF.

V gene TRBV19 combines with J gene TRBJ2-1; TRBD1 is a possible D gene (5 bases). Trimming pared 1 base from V and 6 bases from J, leaving 13 bases between. CDR1 and CDR2 from the germline V gene are LNHDA and SQIVND (reference sequence). The CDR3 spans 15 residues. The CDR3 DNA reads TGTGCCAGTAGTATAGGCAGGGTGGTGGGCAATGAGCAGTTCTTC. Encoded protein: CASSIGRVVGNEQFF.

This chain connects TRBV6-2 or TRBV6-3 to TRBJ2-3, with 10 bases identical to TRBD2. The trim removed 7 bases at V and 4 bases at J, leaving 11 bases unmatched. CDR1 is MNHEY, CDR2 SVGEGT, per germline. The CDR3 has 16 amino acids. The chain's CDR3 is CASKTPSGGAADTQYF. CDR3 DNA sequence: TGTGCCAGCAAGACACCCAGCGGGGGGGCCGCAGATACGCAGTATTTT.

CDR3: CSADRDASSYEQYF. The CDR3 nucleotides are TGCAGTGCTGACCGGGACGCCAGCTCCTACGAGCAGTACTTC. V and J are TRBV20-1 and TRBJ2-7; D possibly matches TRBD1 or TRBD2 (5 bases each). This CDR3 is built from 14 residues. CDR1 and CDR2 from the germline V gene are DFQATT and SNEGSKA (reference sequence). The ends were cut back, 5 bases at V and 0 bases at J, with 14 bases in the middle.

This clonotype has only one observation. The chain has TRBV19 and TRBJ1-1, with a weak D call TRBD1 (6 bases). The CDR3 is made up of 12 amino acids. The germline V and J ends were trimmed by 7 bases and 3 bases, with 9 bases remaining between them. The germline CDR1 and CDR2 sequences are LNHDA and SQIVND (reference sequence). DNA for the CDR3: TGTGCCAGTACTAACAGGGACACTGAAGCTTTCTTT. The encoded protein is CASTNRDTEAFF.

This clonotype was observed a handful of times. V and J are TRBV7-2 and TRBJ2-7; possible D gene TRBD1, 8 bases. Trimming left V 5 bases short and J 6 bases short, with 14 bases between. Germline V gives CDR1 SGHTA, CDR2 FQGNSA. The CDR3 totals 13 residues. For the CDR3, the DNA is TGTGCCAGCAGCGGACAGGGAGGGGGCGAGCAGTACTTC. Translated, it gives CASSGQGGGEQYF.

The chain is built from TRBV12-3 or TRBV12-4 and TRBJ1-2, with TRBD1 matching over 7 bases. The CDR3 length is 12 residues. J was trimmed by 5 bases and V by 10 bases; bases with no gene match: 7. The CDR3 loop reads CATKDRDYGYTF. The CDR3 DNA is TGTGCCACCAAAGACAGGGATTATGGCTACACCTTC.

The chain couples TRBV7-9 to TRBJ1-6; D gene unclear. Deletions cut 4 bases from V and 0 bases from J, with 13 bases between. This CDR3 spans 17 amino acids. CDR1 and CDR2 (germline): SEHNR, FQNEAQ (reference sequence). The CDR3 here is CASSSTTSPSYNSPLHF. Here the CDR3 DNA reads TGTGCCAGCAGCTCTACTACATCCCCCTCCTATAATTCACCCCTCCACTTT.

V and J are TRBV15 and TRBJ1-5; D perhaps matches TRBD1 (5 bases). The CDR3 is 18 residues long. V lost 0 bases and J lost 5, with 20 bases in between. The germline V gene has CDR1 LNHNV and CDR2 YYDKDF (reference sequence). CDR3 amino acids: CATSRDSPAGRTDQPQHF. In DNA, the CDR3 is TGTGCCACCAGCAGAGATTCCCCGGCAGGGAGGACGGATCAGCCCCAGCATTTT.

This clonotype was counted a single time. This chain joins TRBV15 and TRBJ2-2; a possible D gene is TRBD2 (7 bases). This CDR3 spans 17 amino acids. CDR1 is LNHNV and CDR2 is YYDKDF in the germline V gene (reference sequence). V was trimmed by 2 bases and J by 0 bases, leaving 13 bases between them. The CDR3 DNA is TGTGCCACCAGCAGAAACCGCGGGGGCACGAACACCGGGGAGCTGTTTTTT. This codes for CATSRNRGGTNTGELFF.

This chain joins TRBV14 and TRBJ1-1; D remains unclear. The CDR3 totals 11 residues. CDR1 is SGHDN and CDR2 is FVKESK in the germline V gene. V was pared by 5 bases and J by 10 bases, with 11 bases between. The CDR3 DNA sequence: TGTGCCAGCAGCTTCACGGGGAGAGCTTTCTTT. Translation: CASSFTGRAFF.

This clonotype appeared a single time. The chain joins TRBV12-3 or TRBV12-4 to TRBJ1-3; D not certain. CDR3 length equals 13 residues. Trimming took 8 bases from V and 0 from J, leaving 8 bases between them. The CDR3 DNA follows: TGTGCCAGCCGACCTTACTCTGGAAACACCATATATTTT. Its translation is CASRPYSGNTIYF.

The CDR3 region has the DNA TGCAGCACTCCACCGGGACTAGCGGGGTCATCGCAGTTCTTC. Translating it yields CSTPPGLAGSSQFF. The chain joins TRBV29-1 to TRBJ2-1, with TRBD2 matching over 13 bases. Germline V lookup: CDR1 SQVTM, CDR2 ANQGSEA. After removal of 8 bases from V and 12 bases from J, the junction contained 13 bases not matched to a gene. CDR3 length: 14 residues.

The J gene is TRBJ1-5, the V gene TRBV7-9, with D tentatively TRBD1 (5 bases). V was pared by 1 base and J by 10 bases, with 17 bases between. CDR1 SEHNR and CDR2 FQNEAQ come from the germline V gene (reference sequence). CDR3 length: 15 residues. The DNA of the CDR3 is TGTGCCAGCAGCTTAGGAGTCGGGGACGGAATCCCCCAGCATTTT. It specifies CASSLGVGDGIPQHF.

The genes are TRBV20-1 and TRBJ1-6; D gene unclear. The V gene lost 4 bases and the J gene lost 4 bases, with 17 bases spanning the gap. The CDR3 sequence is 16 residues long. Germline V gives CDR1 DFQATT, CDR2 SNEGSKA (reference sequence). CDR3 loop: CSAIAPTGVYNSPLHF. The CDR3 DNA follows: TGCAGTGCTATCGCCCCCACCGGAGTTTATAATTCACCCCTCCACTTT.

The chain joins TRBV4-1 to TRBJ1-1; D unresolved. Trimming pared 1 base from V and 4 bases from J, leaving 19 bases between. Germline V gene data show CDR1 as MGHRA and CDR2 as YSYEKL. This CDR3 is built from 17 residues. The CDR3 sequence: CASSQGAGVYLGTEAFF. The CDR3 DNA reads TGCGCCAGCAGCCAAGGGGCGGGCGTTTATTTGGGCACTGAAGCTTTCTTT.

This clonotype was counted between two and nine times. The V and J genes are TRBV6-5 and TRBJ2-5; D might be TRBD1 or TRBD2, each matching 5 bases. V was clipped by 2 bases and J by 5 bases, with 12 bases between them. Looked up from germline, CDR1 is MNHEY and CDR2 is SVGAGI. There are 14 residues in the CDR3. Here the CDR3 DNA reads TGTGCCAGCAGTTACGGGGGTGCTCGGGAGACCCAGTACTTC. Translating gives CASSYGGARETQYF.